This note documents a single TCR beta chain sequence. A much more abundant neighbour one base away suggests this may be a read error. The data are from a study of immune characterization of retroperitoneal liposarcoma. TCRdb analysed the PCR reads with MiXCR anew, one entry per CDR3 protein. The sample holds fewer than 2,000 distinct CDR3 sequences, roughly 46% seen once. The CDR3 covers 15 residues. Germline V gene data show CDR1 as MNHNS and CDR2 as SASEGT. Trimming took 1 base from V and 13 from J, leaving 20 bases between them. The material sequenced was tumor tissue. The chain recombines TRBV6-1 with TRBJ2-1; D might be TRBD1 (6 bases). The sequence came from a female donor with retroperitoneal liposarcoma. In nucleotides, the CDR3 is TGTGCCAGCAGTGAAGGGTCAGGGGCCCAAGAGACCCAGTTCTTC. It specifies CASSEGSGAQETQFF.